The 2 T cell receptor beta chains reported below all come from one sample, sequenced in a study of OX40 agonist ivuxolimab in advanced cancers. Here immunoSEQ multiplex PCR was the method, and the copy in TCRdb shows in-frame clones only, minus some. The profile shows 80,000 to 85,000 clones, 70% to 90% of them singletons. The material was CD4+ or CD8+ T cells sorted from blood, obtained in a trial of the OX40 agonist ivuxolimab. The receptors derive from an adult with an advanced solid tumor such as melanoma, head and neck, liver or kidney cancer.

This sequence joins TRBV7-9 and TRBJ2-1, with 9 nucleotides matching TRBD1. J lost 1 base, V lost 0 bases, and 1 base had no gene match. Germline V gene data show CDR1 as SEHNR and CDR2 as FQNEAQ (reference sequence). This CDR3 spans 16 amino acids. CDR3 coding DNA: TGTGCCAGCAGCTTAGCGGGACAGGGATCCTACAATGAGCAGTTCTTC. It translates to CASSLAGQGSYNEQFF.

This clone has only one observation. The gene calls are TRBV6-1 and TRBJ2-3; D may be TRBD2 (6 bases). Trimming shortened V by 6 bases and J by 4 bases, and 14 bases separated the two germline ends. The CDR3 is 14 amino acids. Germline-derived CDR1 and CDR2 are MNHNS and SASEGT. CDR3 sequence (DNA): TGTGCCAGCAGGCGTGGAGGGAGCCCAGATACGCAGTATTTT. It is translated as CASRRGGSPDTQYF.